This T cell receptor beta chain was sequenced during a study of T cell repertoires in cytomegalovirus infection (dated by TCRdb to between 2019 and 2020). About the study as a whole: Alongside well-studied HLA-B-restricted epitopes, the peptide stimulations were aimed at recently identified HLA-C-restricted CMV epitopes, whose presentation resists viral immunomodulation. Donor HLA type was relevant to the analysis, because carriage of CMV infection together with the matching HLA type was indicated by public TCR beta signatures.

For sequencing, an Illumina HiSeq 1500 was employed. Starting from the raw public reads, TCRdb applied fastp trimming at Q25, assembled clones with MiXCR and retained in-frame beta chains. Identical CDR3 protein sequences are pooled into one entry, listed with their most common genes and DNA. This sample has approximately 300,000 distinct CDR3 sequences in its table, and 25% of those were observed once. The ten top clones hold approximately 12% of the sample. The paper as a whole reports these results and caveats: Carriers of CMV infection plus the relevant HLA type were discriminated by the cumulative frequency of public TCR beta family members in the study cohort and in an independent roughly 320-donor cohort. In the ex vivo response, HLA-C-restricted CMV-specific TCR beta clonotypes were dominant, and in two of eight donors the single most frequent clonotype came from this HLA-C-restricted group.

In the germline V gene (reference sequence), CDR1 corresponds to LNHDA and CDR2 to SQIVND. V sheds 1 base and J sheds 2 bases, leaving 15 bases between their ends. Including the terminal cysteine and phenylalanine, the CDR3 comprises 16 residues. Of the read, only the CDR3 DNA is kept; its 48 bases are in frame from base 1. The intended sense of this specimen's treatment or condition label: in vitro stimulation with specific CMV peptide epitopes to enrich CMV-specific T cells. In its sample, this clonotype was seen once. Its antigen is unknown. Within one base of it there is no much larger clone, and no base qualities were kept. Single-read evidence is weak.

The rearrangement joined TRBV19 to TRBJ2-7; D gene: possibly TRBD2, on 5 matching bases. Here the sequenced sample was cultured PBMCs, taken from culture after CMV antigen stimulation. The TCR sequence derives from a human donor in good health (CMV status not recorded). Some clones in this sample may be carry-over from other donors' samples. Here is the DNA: TGTGCCAGTAGTATAGGGCGGACTCCGCAGGCCTACGAGCAGTACTTC. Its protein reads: CASSIGRTPQAYEQYF.